One and the same sample provided the 27 T cell receptor beta chains below, sequenced in a study of T cell changes during pregnancy in multiple sclerosis. Produced via immunoSEQ multiplex PCR; TCRdb's table is partial and in-frame only. The data contain about 24,000 clones, more than 75% of them singletons. The material sequenced was CD4+ T cells from peripheral blood mononuclear cells, taken in the first trimester of pregnancy. The receptors were gathered from a female donor in good health, enrolled as a control in a pregnancy study.

This clone was detected a few times. The V call is TRBV19, the J call TRBJ2-3; tentative D call: TRBD1 (5 bases). V lost 5 bases and J lost 5, with 11 bases in between. Looked up from germline, CDR1 is LNHDA and CDR2 is SQIVND (reference sequence). The CDR3 is 13 residues long. CDR3 protein: CASSPRTGDTQYF. DNA for the CDR3: TGTGCCAGTAGTCCCCGAACAGGAGATACGCAGTATTTT.

The rearrangement links TRBV29-1 to TRBJ2-1, with TRBD2 matching 9 bases. This CDR3 region has 13 residues. The V gene's germline CDR1 is SQVTM and CDR2 ANQGSEA. The junction had 13 bases not matched to a gene; V was cut back by 4 bases and J by 15 bases. The CDR3: CSVVHLAGGLWFF. The CDR3, as DNA: TGCAGCGTTGTCCATTTGGCGGGGGGGCTCTGGTTCTTC.

J is TRBJ2-7 and V is TRBV11-3; 8 bases agree with TRBD1. The ends lost 4 bases at V and 5 bases at J; junction bases unmatched: 7. Germline V gene lookup returns CDR1 SGHNT and CDR2 YENEEA. The CDR3 is 14 residues long. The CDR3 spells CASSSRAGGHEQYF. CDR3 nucleotides: TGTGCCAGCAGCTCCCGGGCAGGGGGCCACGAGCAGTACTTC.

The chain links TRBV21-1 to TRBJ1-2; TRBD1, the D gene given by the table, was not confirmed from the DNA. TRBV21-1 is a listed pseudogene. The CDR3 loop spans 19 amino acids. The DNA of the CDR3 is TGTGCCAGCAGCAAAGCAACGGGACAGGGGCCGTCCCGGGCTTATGGCTACACCTTC. It is translated as CASSKATGQGPSRAYGYTF.

The V and J genes are TRBV6-1 and TRBJ2-4, with 8 bases identical to TRBD1. The junction had 5 bases not matched to a gene; V was cut back by 0 bases and J by 7 bases. The germline V gene has CDR1 MNHNS and CDR2 SASEGT. The CDR3 spans 15 residues. The CDR3 reads CASSEARQGANIQYF. In DNA form, the CDR3 reads TGTGCCAGCAGTGAAGCGAGGCAGGGGGCGAACATTCAGTACTTC.

This chain connects TRBV6-1 to TRBJ2-5; weak D call: TRBD2 (7 bases). V lost 6 bases and J lost 5, with 19 bases in between. CDR1 and CDR2 from the germline V gene are MNHNS and SASEGT. The CDR3 runs 15 residues. As DNA, the CDR3 is TGTGCCAGCAGGCCAAGGGGGGGCGCGGGGGAGACCCAGTACTTC. Amino acids: CASRPRGGAGETQYF.

The chain combines TRBV7-9 with TRBJ2-7; 8 bases line up with TRBD2. V lost 8 bases to trimming and J lost 5 bases; unmatched junction nucleotides: 8. Germline V lookup: CDR1 SEHNR, CDR2 FQNEAQ (reference sequence). The CDR3 covers 13 residues. CDR3 in DNA: TGTGCCAGCCCGGCCCCAGCGGGGGACGAGCAGTACTTC. It codes for CASPAPAGDEQYF.

The V call is TRBV10-3, the J call TRBJ1-1, with 7 bases matching TRBD1. The germline V gene has CDR1 ENHRY and CDR2 SYGVKD. The J segment lost 10 bases and the V segment lost 7 bases, leaving 6 bases of the junction unmatched. The CDR3 is made up of 11 amino acids. For the CDR3, the DNA is TGTGCCATCATGGGCCAGGGGGGAGCTTTCTTT. Translating it yields CAIMGQGGAFF.

The CDR3 DNA is TGTGCCAGCAGTTTCAGTGAGGCCTATGGCTACACCTTC. Amino acids: CASSFSEAYGYTF. V and J are TRBV2 and TRBJ1-2, with D hard to call. CDR3 length equals 13 residues. Between the trimmed V and J ends, which lost 5 bases and 4 bases, there was a span of 11 bases. Germline V gene lookup returns CDR1 SNHLY and CDR2 FYNNEI.

The chain employs TRBV5-1 and TRBJ2-1; TRBD2 aligns across 11 bases. The germline CDR1 and CDR2 sequences are SGHRS and YFSETQ. V gave up 2 bases and J gave up 8 bases; unmatched junction bases: 3. This CDR3 comprises 14 residues. The CDR3: CASSLTSGGDEQFF. CDR3 nucleotides: TGCGCCAGCAGCTTAACTAGCGGGGGTGATGAGCAGTTCTTC.

The chain recombines TRBV10-3 with TRBJ2-3, with 9 bases lining up with TRBD2. Germline assignment: CDR1 ENHRY and CDR2 SYGVKD. The CDR3 sequence is 15 residues long. Losses at the gene ends were 2 bases for V and 3 bases for J; bases not matched to a gene: 3. For the CDR3, the DNA is TGTGCCATCAGTGAGATTAGCGGGGGAACAGATACGCAGTATTTT. As protein: CAISEISGGTDTQYF.

This sequence joins TRBV19 and TRBJ2-4; the match to TRBD1 covers 10 bases. V shed 3 bases and J 15 bases; nucleotides not matched to a gene: 8. This CDR3 is 13 amino acids long. Germline loops: CDR1 LNHDA, CDR2 SQIVND (reference sequence). The CDR3: CASSIDGTGVRYF. The CDR3 nucleotides read TGTGCCAGTAGTATCGACGGGACAGGGGTTCGGTACTTC.

V gene TRBV6-1 combines with J gene TRBJ1-4, with 7 bases aligning to TRBD1. This CDR3 region has 15 residues. V lost 4 bases to trimming and J lost 0 bases; unmatched junction nucleotides: 2. Germline CDR1 is MNHNS and CDR2 is SASEGT. CDR3 loop: CASSVTGATNEKLFF. The CDR3 coding sequence is TGTGCCAGCAGTGTTACAGGGGCAACTAATGAAAAACTGTTTTTT.

The V call is TRBV6-1, the J call TRBJ2-7; D is perhaps TRBD2 (6 bases). This CDR3 comprises 15 residues. The germline V gene encodes CDR1 MNHNS and CDR2 SASEGT. Trimming pared 11 bases from V and 0 bases from J, leaving 20 bases between. CDR3 DNA: TGTGCCGCTCGACTAGTCTCGACAGTCTCCTACGAGCAGTACTTC. Its protein product is CAARLVSTVSYEQYF.

This rearrangement joins TRBV6-5 to TRBJ1-1, with 7 bases identical to TRBD1. Trimming cost V 4 bases and J 6 bases; bases outside gene matches: 8. This CDR3 spans 14 amino acids. CDR1 is MNHEY and CDR2 is SVGAGI in the germline V gene. CDR3 DNA: TGTGCCAGCAGTTTCTACAGGGGAGCGGCTGAAGCTTTCTTT. Its translation: CASSFYRGAAEAFF.

The chain couples TRBV7-2 to TRBJ2-1, with 10 bases fitting TRBD2. CDR1 is SGHTA and CDR2 is FQGNSA in the germline V gene. The J segment lost 3 bases and the V segment lost 1 base, leaving 3 bases of the junction unmatched. CDR3 length: 16 residues. The CDR3 reads CASSLGASGGYNEQFF. CDR3 in DNA: TGTGCCAGCAGCTTAGGGGCTAGCGGGGGCTACAATGAGCAGTTCTTC.

DNA of the CDR3: TGTGCCAGCACCGTGGACAGCCCTATCTACAATGAGCAGTTCTTC. Encoded protein: CASTVDSPIYNEQFF. The genes are TRBV4-2 and TRBJ2-1, with TRBD1 as a possible D gene (6 bases). Germline V CDR1 and CDR2: LGHNA, YNFKEQ. The CDR3 is 15 amino acids. The V and J ends lost 7 bases and 3 bases respectively, with 16 bases between them.

The chain couples TRBV5-3 to TRBJ2-7; D is undetermined. TRBV5-3 is an ORF for which the function is uncertain. V lost 2 bases and J lost 6, with 6 bases in between. The CDR3 contains 11 residues. The CDR3 here is CARSFSGEQYF. CDR3 nucleotide sequence: TGTGCCAGAAGCTTTAGTGGCGAGCAGTACTTC.

The chain has TRBV6-1 and TRBJ2-4, with 7 bases fitting TRBD2. The CDR3 consists of 14 residues. CDR1 MNHNS and CDR2 SASEGT come from the germline V gene. V shed 7 bases and J 6 bases; nucleotides not matched to a gene: 9. DNA of the CDR3: TGTGCCAGCACCCTGGGGGGGTTTGGAAACATTCAGTACTTC. Its protein is CASTLGGFGNIQYF.

Here the CDR3 DNA reads TGTGCCAGCCTCCGGGGGGGGAGGCTTTACAATGAGCAGTTCTTC. The encoded protein is CASLRGGRLYNEQFF. This chain links TRBV28 with TRBJ2-1; TRBD2 agrees at 8 bases. The length of the CDR3 is 15 residues. V shed 8 bases, J shed 4 bases, and the junction held 10 bases outside the gene matches. Germline V gene lookup returns CDR1 MDHEN and CDR2 SYDVKM.

The chain couples TRBV5-1 to TRBJ2-1; 11 nucleotides match TRBD2. J gave up 0 bases and V 4 bases, and 6 bases lay outside the gene matches. Looked up from germline, CDR1 is SGHRS and CDR2 is YFSETQ. The CDR3 spans 17 residues. The CDR3 DNA follows: TGCGCCAGCAGCCCGCTGACTAGCGGGAACTCCTACAATGAGCAGTTCTTC. Its protein is CASSPLTSGNSYNEQFF.

The genes are TRBV15 and TRBJ2-1, with D possibly being TRBD2 (6 bases). Germline V gene lookup returns CDR1 LNHNV and CDR2 YYDKDF (reference sequence). The CDR3 has 12 amino acids. The V end was cut by 1 base, the J end by 15 bases, with 13 bases between. CDR3 sequence reads: CATSRAGTGRFF. CDR3 in DNA: TGTGCCACCAGCAGAGCCGGGACTGGAAGGTTCTTC.

The rearrangement uses TRBV7-3 and TRBJ2-7; tentatively, D is TRBD1 (5 bases). Germline V lookup: CDR1 SGHTA, CDR2 FQGTGA. V was shortened by 0 bases and J by 3 bases, with 12 bases between the two germline ends. The CDR3 runs to 15 residues. The CDR3 region is CASSLTGQGNYEQYF. DNA for the CDR3: TGTGCCAGCAGCTTAACGGGGCAGGGAAACTACGAGCAGTACTTC.

This clone was recorded a few times. The chain recombines TRBV20-1 with TRBJ2-3, with D possibly being TRBD1 (6 bases). Trimming removed 5 bases at V and 7 bases at J, with 10 bases between. The CDR3 is made up of 11 amino acids. The germline V gene encodes CDR1 DFQATT and CDR2 SNEGSKA (reference sequence). The CDR3 loop reads CSAHRVNTQYF. Written as DNA, the CDR3 is TGCAGTGCTCACAGGGTAAATACGCAGTATTTT.

Only a few counts were recorded for this clone. The chain joins TRBV4-1 to TRBJ2-1; D is perhaps TRBD2 (5 bases). V was pared by 10 bases and J by 8 bases, with 15 bases between. The length of the CDR3 is 12 residues. Per the germline V gene, CDR1 is MGHRA and CDR2 is YSYEKL. The CDR3 protein is CAKRSSSDEQFF. The CDR3 DNA sequence: TGCGCCAAGCGCAGCAGTAGCGATGAGCAGTTCTTC.

This clone was counted a single time. This chain connects TRBV7-8 to TRBJ2-1; TRBD2 aligns across 10 bases. The CDR3 is 17 residues long. Germline-derived CDR1 and CDR2 are SGHVS and FQNEAQ. With V trimmed by 0 bases and J by 8 bases, 10 bases remained unmatched. The CDR3 DNA reads TGTGCCAGCAGCTTAGCGAGTACACTAGCGGGGAGGCATGAGCAGTTCTTC. Amino acid sequence: CASSLASTLAGRHEQFF.

The rearrangement uses TRBV7-2 and TRBJ2-5; tentatively, D is TRBD2 (7 bases). The CDR3 is made up of 14 amino acids. Between the trimmed V and J ends, which lost 7 bases and 5 bases, there was a span of 17 bases. CDR1 SGHTA and CDR2 FQGNSA come from the germline V gene. The chain's CDR3 is CASTDSRGRETQYF. CDR3 DNA sequence: TGTGCCAGCACCGATTCGCGGGGGCGGGAGACCCAGTACTTC. The entire variable domain, with the rest obtained from reference TRBV7-2 and TRBJ2-5, is as follows: GAGVSQSPSNKVTEKGKDVELRCDPISGHTALYWYRQSLGQGLEFLIYFQGNSAPDKSGLPSDRFSAERTGGSVSTLTIQRTQQEDSAVYLCASTDSRGRETQYFGPGTRLLVL.